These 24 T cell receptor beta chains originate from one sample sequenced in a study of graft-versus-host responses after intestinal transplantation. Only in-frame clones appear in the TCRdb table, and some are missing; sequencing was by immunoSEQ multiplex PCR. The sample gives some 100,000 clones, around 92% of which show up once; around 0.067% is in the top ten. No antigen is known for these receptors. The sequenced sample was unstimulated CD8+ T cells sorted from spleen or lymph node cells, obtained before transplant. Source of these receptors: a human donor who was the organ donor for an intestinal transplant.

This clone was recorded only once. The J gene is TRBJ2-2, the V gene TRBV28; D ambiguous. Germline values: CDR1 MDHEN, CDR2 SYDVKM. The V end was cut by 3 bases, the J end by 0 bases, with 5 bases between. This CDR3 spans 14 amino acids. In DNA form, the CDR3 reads TGTGCCAGCAGTTTTCGAGCGAACACCGGGGAGCTGTTTTTT. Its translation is CASSFRANTGELFF. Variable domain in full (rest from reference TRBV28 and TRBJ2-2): DVKVTQSSRYLVKRTGEKVFLECVQDMDHENMFWYRQDPGLGLRLIYFSYDVKMKEKGDIPEGYSVSREKKERFSLILESASTNQTSMYLCASSFRANTGELFFGEGSRLTVL.

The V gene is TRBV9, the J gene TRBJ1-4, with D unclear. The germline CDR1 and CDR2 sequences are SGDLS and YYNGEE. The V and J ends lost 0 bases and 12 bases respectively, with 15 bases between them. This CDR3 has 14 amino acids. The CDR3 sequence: CASSVAPGDRELFF. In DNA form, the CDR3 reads TGTGCCAGCAGCGTAGCCCCCGGGGATCGGGAACTGTTTTTT.

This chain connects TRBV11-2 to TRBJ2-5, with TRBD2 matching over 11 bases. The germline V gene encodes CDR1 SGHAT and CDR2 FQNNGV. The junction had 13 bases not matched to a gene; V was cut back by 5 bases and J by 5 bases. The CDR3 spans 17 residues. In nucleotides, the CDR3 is TGTGCCAGCAGCCCGACGGGGCTAGCGGGAGGTGGGGAGACCCAGTACTTC. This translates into CASSPTGLAGGGETQYF.

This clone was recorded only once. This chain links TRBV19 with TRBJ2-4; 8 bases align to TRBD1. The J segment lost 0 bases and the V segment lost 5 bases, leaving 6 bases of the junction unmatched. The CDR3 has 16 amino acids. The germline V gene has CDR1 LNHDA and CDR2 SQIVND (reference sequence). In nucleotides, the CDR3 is TGTGCCAGTAGTTTCTTGGACAGGGCAGCCAAAAACATTCAGTACTTC. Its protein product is CASSFLDRAAKNIQYF.

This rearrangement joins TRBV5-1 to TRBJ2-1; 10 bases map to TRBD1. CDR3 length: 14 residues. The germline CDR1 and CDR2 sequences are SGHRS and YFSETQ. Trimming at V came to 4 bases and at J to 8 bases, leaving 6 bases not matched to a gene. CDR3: CASSVGQGDDEQFF. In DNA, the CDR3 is TGCGCCAGCAGCGTTGGACAGGGGGACGATGAGCAGTTCTTC.

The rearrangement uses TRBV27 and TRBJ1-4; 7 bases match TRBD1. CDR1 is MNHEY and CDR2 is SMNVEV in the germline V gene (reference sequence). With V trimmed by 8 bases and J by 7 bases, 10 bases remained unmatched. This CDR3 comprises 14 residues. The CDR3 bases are TGTGCCAGCGCGGCAAGGGGGCTCGGTGAAAAACTGTTTTTT. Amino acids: CASAARGLGEKLFF.

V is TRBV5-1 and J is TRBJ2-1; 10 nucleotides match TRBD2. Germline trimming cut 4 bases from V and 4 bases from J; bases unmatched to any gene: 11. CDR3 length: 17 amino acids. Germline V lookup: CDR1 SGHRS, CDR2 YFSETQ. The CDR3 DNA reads TGCGCCAGCAGCCCGTGGAGCGGGGGGGTTCTTTACAATGAGCAGTTCTTC. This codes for CASSPWSGGVLYNEQFF.

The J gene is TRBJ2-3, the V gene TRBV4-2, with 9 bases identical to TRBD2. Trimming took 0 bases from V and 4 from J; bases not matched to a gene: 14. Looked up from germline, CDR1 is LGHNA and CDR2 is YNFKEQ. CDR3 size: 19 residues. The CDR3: CASSQERIWSAGGPDTQYF. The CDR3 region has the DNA TGTGCCAGCAGCCAAGAACGAATCTGGTCGGCGGGGGGGCCAGATACGCAGTATTTT.

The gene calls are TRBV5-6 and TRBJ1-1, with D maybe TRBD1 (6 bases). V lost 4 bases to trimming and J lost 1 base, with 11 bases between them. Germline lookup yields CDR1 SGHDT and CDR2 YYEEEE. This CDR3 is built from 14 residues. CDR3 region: CASSDWTENTEAFF. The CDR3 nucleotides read TGTGCCAGCAGCGACTGGACAGAGAACACTGAAGCTTTCTTT.

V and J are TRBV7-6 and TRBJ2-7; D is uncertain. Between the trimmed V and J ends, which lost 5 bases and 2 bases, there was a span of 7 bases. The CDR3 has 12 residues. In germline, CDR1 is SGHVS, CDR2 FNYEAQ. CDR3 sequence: CASSLYTYEQYF. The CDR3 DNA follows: TGTGCCAGCAGCCTATATACCTACGAGCAGTACTTC.

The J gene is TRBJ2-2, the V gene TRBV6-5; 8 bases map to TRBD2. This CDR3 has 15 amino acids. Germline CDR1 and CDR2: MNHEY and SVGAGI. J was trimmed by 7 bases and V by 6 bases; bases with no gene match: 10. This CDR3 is CASRSLAGLYGELFF. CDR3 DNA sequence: TGTGCCAGCAGATCCCTAGCGGGCCTCTACGGGGAGCTGTTTTTT.

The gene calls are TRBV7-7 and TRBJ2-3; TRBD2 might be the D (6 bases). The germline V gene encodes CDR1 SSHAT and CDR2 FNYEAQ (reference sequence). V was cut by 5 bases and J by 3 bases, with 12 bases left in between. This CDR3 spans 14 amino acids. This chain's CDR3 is CASSRGIGTDTQYF. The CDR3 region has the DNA TGTGCCAGCAGCCGGGGGATAGGTACAGATACGCAGTATTTT. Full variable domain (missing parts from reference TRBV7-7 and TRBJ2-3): GAGVSQSPRYKVTKRGQDVTLRCDPISSHATLYWYQQALGQGPEFLTYFNYEAQPDKSGLPSDRFSAERPEGSISTLTIQRTEQRDSAMYRCASSRGIGTDTQYFGPGTRLTVL.

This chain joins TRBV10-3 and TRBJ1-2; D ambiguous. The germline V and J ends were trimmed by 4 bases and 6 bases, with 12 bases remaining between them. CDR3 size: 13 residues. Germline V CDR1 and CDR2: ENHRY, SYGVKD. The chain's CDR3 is CAISGHLTDGYTF. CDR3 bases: TGTGCCATCAGTGGACACCTGACGGATGGCTACACCTTC.

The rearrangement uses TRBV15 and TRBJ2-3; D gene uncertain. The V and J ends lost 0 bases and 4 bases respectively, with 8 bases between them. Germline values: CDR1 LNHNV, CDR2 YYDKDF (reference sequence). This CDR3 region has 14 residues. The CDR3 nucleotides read TGTGCCACCAGCAGAGACGTAGTCTCAGATACGCAGTATTTT. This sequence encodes CATSRDVVSDTQYF.

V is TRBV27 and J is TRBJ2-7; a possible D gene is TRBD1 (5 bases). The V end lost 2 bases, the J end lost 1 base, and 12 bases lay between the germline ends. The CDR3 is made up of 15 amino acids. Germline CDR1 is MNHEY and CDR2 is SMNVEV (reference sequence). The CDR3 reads CASSLGAGRSYEQYF. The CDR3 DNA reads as TGTGCCAGCAGTTTAGGGGCAGGTCGGTCCTACGAGCAGTACTTC.

The CDR3 bases are TGTGCCAGCAGCTTGGTTGGACTTCACCAAGAGACCCAGTACTTC. Its protein is CASSLVGLHQETQYF. The J gene is TRBJ2-5, the V gene TRBV5-6; the D gene is possibly TRBD2 (5 bases). This CDR3 spans 15 amino acids. Germline CDR1 is SGHDT and CDR2 is YYEEEE. Deletions cut 0 bases from V and 0 bases from J, with 9 bases between.

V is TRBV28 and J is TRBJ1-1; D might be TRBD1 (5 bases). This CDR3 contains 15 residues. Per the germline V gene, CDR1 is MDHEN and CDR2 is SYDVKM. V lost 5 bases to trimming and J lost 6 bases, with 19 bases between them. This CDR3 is CASSTGGQGGAEAFF. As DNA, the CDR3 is TGTGCCAGCAGTACCGGTGGACAAGGCGGCGCTGAAGCTTTCTTT.

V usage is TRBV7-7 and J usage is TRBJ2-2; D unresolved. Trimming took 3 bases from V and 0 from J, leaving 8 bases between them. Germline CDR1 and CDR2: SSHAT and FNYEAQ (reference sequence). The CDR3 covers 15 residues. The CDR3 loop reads CASSFSTANTGELFF. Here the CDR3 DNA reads TGTGCCAGCAGCTTTTCGACTGCGAACACCGGGGAGCTGTTTTTT.

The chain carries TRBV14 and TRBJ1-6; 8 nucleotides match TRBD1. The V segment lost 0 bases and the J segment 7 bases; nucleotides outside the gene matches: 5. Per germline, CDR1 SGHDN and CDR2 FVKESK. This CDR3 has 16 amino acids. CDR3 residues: CASSQDRTGINSPLHF. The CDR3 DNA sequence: TGTGCCAGCAGCCAAGATAGGACAGGGATAAATTCACCCCTCCACTTT.

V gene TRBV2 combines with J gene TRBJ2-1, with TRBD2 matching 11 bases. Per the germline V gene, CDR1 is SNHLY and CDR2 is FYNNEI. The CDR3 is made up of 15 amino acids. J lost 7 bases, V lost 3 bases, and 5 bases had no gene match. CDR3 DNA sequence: TGTGCCAGCAGTGATACTAGCGGGAGTAGGAATGAGCAGTTCTTC. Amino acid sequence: CASSDTSGSRNEQFF.

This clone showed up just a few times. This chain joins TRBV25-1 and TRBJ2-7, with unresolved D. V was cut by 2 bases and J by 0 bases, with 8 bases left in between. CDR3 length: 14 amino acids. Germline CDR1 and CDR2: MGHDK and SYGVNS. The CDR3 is CASSEEVGSYEQYF. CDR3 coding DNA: TGTGCCAGCAGTGAAGAAGTCGGCTCCTACGAGCAGTACTTC.

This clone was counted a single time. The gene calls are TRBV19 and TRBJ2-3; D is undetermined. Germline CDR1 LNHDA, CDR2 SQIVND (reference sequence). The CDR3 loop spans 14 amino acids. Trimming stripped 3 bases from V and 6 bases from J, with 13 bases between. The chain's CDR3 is CASSIGQPHDTQYF. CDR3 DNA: TGTGCCAGTAGTATTGGGCAGCCCCATGATACGCAGTATTTT. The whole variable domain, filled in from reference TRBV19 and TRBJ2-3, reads DGGITQSPKYLFRKEGQNVTLSCEQNLNHDAMYWYRQDPGQGLRLIYYSQIVNDFQKGDIAEGYSVSREKKESFPLTVTSAQKNPTAFYLCASSIGQPHDTQYFGPGTRLTVL.

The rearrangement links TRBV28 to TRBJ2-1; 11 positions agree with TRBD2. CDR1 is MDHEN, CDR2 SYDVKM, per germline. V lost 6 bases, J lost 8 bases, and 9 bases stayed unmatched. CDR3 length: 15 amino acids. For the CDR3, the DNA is TGTGCCAGCAGGGCTAGCGGGAGGTTTCGCGATGAGCAGTTCTTC. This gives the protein CASRASGRFRDEQFF.

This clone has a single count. The CDR3 loop is CASEQETQYF. The CDR3 coding sequence is TGTGCCAGCGAGCAAGAGACCCAGTACTTC. The chain recombines TRBV25-1 with TRBJ2-5; no definite D call. Germline-derived CDR1 and CDR2 are MGHDK and SYGVNS. V was clipped by 8 bases and J by 2 bases, with 3 bases between them. The CDR3 runs to 10 residues.